The rows below give T cell receptor beta chains drawn from one sample of a study of blood T cell repertoires in COVID-19. Data came from immunoSEQ multiplex PCR; TCRdb stores just in-frame clones and leaves some out. The sample holds approximately 120,000 clones, 75% to 85% seen once. Sequencing was done on a sample of peripheral blood. The origin of the receptors is a human donor in a cohort sampled during active COVID-19. Both conserved end residues are part of each CDR3. The order of the fields is V gene, J gene, clone size, CDR3 protein. Clone size is stated in some rows and not others, as once, few, many or a class when expanded.

TRBV6-2/TRBV6-3	TRBJ1-2	NA	CASSPGTPYGYTF
TRBV5-4	TRBJ2-7	NA	CASSLVYSLIPYEQYF
TRBV15	TRBJ2-1	NA	CATRSLFGGLNEQFF
TRBV4-2	TRBJ2-6	once	CASSQVDSAANVLTF
TRBV27	TRBJ1-1	NA	CASSGGQFLTEAFF
TRBV7-9	TRBJ2-3	NA	CASSSWTETTDTQYF
TRBV18	TRBJ2-3	NA	CASSPAPDTQYF
TRBV19	TRBJ1-3	few	CASSLQGISGNTIYF
TRBV7-3	TRBJ2-2	NA	CASRRTSGSGAGELFF
TRBV5-5	TRBJ2-2	NA	CASRSIVTGTGQNTGELFF
TRBV28	TRBJ2-7	few	CASSLSLTYEQYF
TRBV27	TRBJ1-2	NA	CASSLSWDRGWGGYTF
TRBV30	TRBJ1-1	NA	CAWNTGVGTEAFF
TRBV5-1	TRBJ1-3	once	CASRLEGAGNTIYF
TRBV5-4	TRBJ2-2	once	CASARGGSGTGELFF
TRBV18	TRBJ2-3	NA	CASSNRQGDVADTQYF
TRBV6-2/TRBV6-3	TRBJ2-1	NA	CASSFPSGREQFF
TRBV21-1	TRBJ1-1	NA	CASSRCRNQQAVNTEAFF
TRBV4-3	TRBJ2-2	NA	CASSQAPRGINTGELFF
TRBV30	TRBJ2-3	NA	CACRPGQGADTQYF
TRBV15	TRBJ1-4	NA	CATSRDRQGAPEKLFF
TRBV9	TRBJ2-2	NA	CASSGRAGGLNTGELFF
TRBV9	TRBJ1-3	NA	CASSVSSAGNTIYF
TRBV5-4	TRBJ1-4	NA	CASSFRTGLTNEKLFF
TRBV5-6	TRBJ2-6	NA	CASSLVQGSGANVLTF
TRBV30	TRBJ2-1	few	CAWSQGGTKGFF
TRBV9	TRBJ2-7	NA	CASSVWDTFSGQYF
TRBV6-2/TRBV6-3	TRBJ2-5	NA	CASSRRLAGVRVQETQYF
TRBV7-9	TRBJ1-6	NA	CASSVDRNNSPLHF
TRBV4-3	TRBJ2-5	NA	CASSRRTSGGGSETQYF
TRBV3-1/TRBV3-2	TRBJ2-7	NA	CASSPLLGESLYEQYF
TRBV4-1	TRBJ1-2	NA	CASSQETGNGYTF